This TCR beta chain is from a study of cytomegalovirus exposure and HLA in healthy donors (dated by TCRdb to about 2017). At the level of the whole study: An earlier analysis of around 600 of the donors reported 250 to 300 Gb of sequence data and 100 million to 140 million unique TCR beta sequences from 150 million to 200 million T cells. To study patterns of TCR occurrence, a later analysis re-analyzed previously published TCR beta repertoires from several hundred donors and added high-resolution HLA genotyping. The number of donors typed differed by locus, with about 629-630 for A, B, C, DRB1 and DQB1, roughly 550 for DQA1, 600 to 610 for DPA1, and some 440 for DPB1. The study was designed to test whether signatures of past pathogen exposure could be identified by cataloging public T cell receptors. Alongside the repertoire data, information on donor age, sex, ethnicity and CMV serostatus was compiled. Across 398 genotyped donors of the cohort, an average of roughly 250,000 unique TCR beta nucleotide sequences per donor were sequenced, and approximately 19% of those sequences were non-productive. To predict cytomegalovirus infection status, the study brought together high-throughput TCR immunosequencing, statistical association of individual TCRs with disease status, and machine learning. Of the 398 genotyped donors, approximately 80% were placed in the genetic ancestry cluster associated with self-reported Caucasian donors. A later genetic analysis used genome-wide SNP genotypes for about 60% of the roughly 700 donors, treating that subset as a discovery cohort. A separate validation cohort of roughly 120 different subjects was used in addition to the roughly 670-subject first cohort. The T cell repertoires of 550 to 850 subjects were profiled by immunosequencing and related to cytomegalovirus serostatus. All discovery cohort repertoires had been generated on a single sequencing platform. Because of strong linkage in the cohort, roughly five DR-DQ haplotypes were treated as single units for association and clustering. Approximately 300 gigabases of sequencing data and tens of millions of unique TCR sequences made up an early release that covered roughly 670 HLA-typed donors. HLA typing covered class I and class II loci at four-digit resolution. In an earlier analysis of a few hundred of the donors, high-throughput TCR beta sequencing was used to judge whether each TCR beta V gene segment behaved as functional or pseudogenic. In the later analysis, no new phenotypic data were used to find candidate immune exposures; instead, reliance was placed on TCR beta sequences and their occurrence across donors. Overall study outcomes, separate from this receptor: In this cohort, only TCR beta chains were sequenced, and detectable features were limited by the absence of alpha or paired-chain data. In vitro tests confirmed that a few of the cytomegalovirus-associated TCR beta chains recognize cytomegalovirus antigens. The classifier was reported to diagnose cytomegalovirus status with high specificity and sensitivity in both the original cohort and the validation cohort. Because counts were too low, some 16 rarely observed V segments, including chromosome 9 orphons, were excluded from the earlier analysis of roughly 580 of the donors. When HLA alleles, especially DR and DQ, strongly co-occurred, attributing TCR associations to individual alleles was difficult. A further reported finding was that TCR beta sequences accurately predicted the HLA-A and HLA-B alleles for most subjects in the first cohort. An earlier analysis of around 500 of the donors showed that most TCR beta V segments appeared in productive rearrangements either about 87% or about 30% of the time, which broadly matched IMGT annotations. A later analysis found that TCR association rates varied across HLA loci, with DRB1 alleles showing the most associated TCRs and HLA-C alleles the fewest. According to a later analysis, most CMV-associated TCR beta chains appeared to be HLA-restricted, and the HLA associations seemed to be driven largely by CMV exposure. According to a later genetic analysis, donors in an Asian-associated ancestry cluster had fewer N-insertions in productive TCRs than the roughly 670-donor mean. Because HLA typing was unavailable for some donors at each locus, only the typed subset was used in association tests. A later analysis associated about 17,000 TCR beta sequences with specific HLA alleles at a false discovery rate of 0.05. CMV serostatus was the only immune exposure information available for the cohort. A later genetic analysis associated a missense DCLRE1C variant with V-gene and J-gene trimming of TCR beta chains, and an independent cohort replicated the association. In a later analysis, several top co-occurrence clusters were reported to appear linked to parvovirus B19, influenza, CMV and Epstein-Barr virus. A cluster of highly shared sequence variants was judged likely to represent a technical artifact of the sequencing pipeline. The study gave a list of under 200 TCR beta chains associated with cytomegalovirus. The authors suggested that the approach could potentially be extended to other disease states and immunological phenotypes. In a later analysis, HLA-associated TCR beta chains showed more clonal expansion and lower generation probabilities than non-associated chains that were equally common. The presence/absence analyses assumed that sequencing depth was roughly uniform across donors, and that assumption may not be true. Linkage disequilibrium might explain the correlated functional status among segregating V segments, but an unknown experimental factor could not be excluded. Most TCR sequences were seen in very few donors, while some public TCRs were found in many individuals.

Receptor libraries were prepared by the immunoSEQ multiplex PCR assay. For the multiplex PCR, a mixture combining 60 forward primers for TCR Vbeta segments and 13 reverse primers for TCR Jbeta segments was used. A multiplex PCR assay on genomic DNA amplified the CDR3 region of rearranged TCR beta genes. On the Illumina HiSeq System, the amplified TCR beta libraries were sequenced as 87-base-pair reads. On the study's bioinformatics: A later analysis tallied 75 million to 95 million unique TCR beta chains across the 666 repertoires, and some 12 million of those chains were shared by two or more donors. To remove PCR and sequencing errors, raw reads were error-corrected and collapsed into unique sequences using a nearest-neighbor algorithm that merged closely related sequences. Alignment of CDR3 sequences to IMGT reference sequences was used to assign V, D and J gene segments. Each retained sequence needed at least a six-nucleotide match to both a V gene segment and a J gene segment. A rearrangement counted as productive if the CDR3 had no stop codons and remained in frame with V and J, and every other rearrangement counted as non-productive. CDR3 was defined by IMGT convention, running from the second conserved V-encoded cysteine to the conserved J-encoded phenylalanine. In an earlier analysis of around 570 of the donors, sequences lacking an unambiguous match to a single V gene segment were excluded. An earlier analysis of a few hundred of the donors called V segments functional above 56.7% productive rearrangements and segregating when the between-donor standard deviation exceeded 5%. A statistical classification framework was built for diagnosing cytomegalovirus status from the catalog of TCR beta chain sequences. In a later analysis, V and J genes were assigned by comparing TCR nucleotide sequences against IMGT/GENE-DB human TR gene sequences. Using the TCRdist pipeline, a later analysis assigned CDR3 sequences along with most-parsimonious VDJ recombination scenarios. In a later analysis, each TCR beta chain was defined by its CDR3 amino acid sequence together with its V-gene family, and reads without a unique V-gene family were excluded. To address suspected cross-contamination and a sequencing artifact, a later analysis removed around 600 highly shared, low-generation-probability nucleotide sequences. A later analysis calculated a clonal expansion index for each public chain from normalized within-repertoire ranks of inferred template counts. In a later analysis, generation probabilities were computed using a VDJ recombination model fitted to out-of-frame rearrangements, and the results were checked against IGoR. A later analysis scored TCR-TCR, TCR-HLA and TCR-CMV co-occurrence with hypergeometric tests, applying a repertoire-size bias correction to TCR pairs. In a later analysis, false discovery rates were estimated by permuting HLA or CMV assignments 20 times. A later analysis grouped co-occurring TCRs with DBSCAN, adding TCRdist sequence similarity when clustering within HLA-allele-positive subsets. For co-occurrence clustering, repertoires with fewer than 30,000 or more than 120,000 public chains were excluded, along with four or five repertoires with anomalous nucleotide sharing. Imported from immuneACCESS, the table was reduced by TCRdb to in-frame sequences with V and J called. These copies leave out some clones; in studies compared against another copy, an unresolved V gene accounts for under half, and the cause of the remainder is not known. V and J calls and clone size are those listed in that table; D and trimming were worked out from the DNA. The sample table holds about 130,000 clones, of which roughly four fifths were seen once. Of the sample, about 6% is held by the ten largest clones.

About this clone: Its binding antigen is unknown. No much larger clone is present one base from it, and per-base qualities are unavailable. Other nucleotide sequences in the sample specify the same CDR3.

In total, fewer than 750 healthy bone marrow donors made up the cohort. At the time of sampling, all cohort members were nominally healthy, though unrecorded immune exposures were likely present. The donor was CMV seropositive and was included in the group of about 290 seropositive cohort members. Each donor provided a peripheral blood sample, and peripheral blood mononuclear cells were used for TCR beta sequencing. Genomic DNA was extracted from the blood cell samples with the Qiagen DNeasy Blood Extraction Kit. The source of this sequence is a woman aged 45 to 65 in good health and CMV-seropositive. The sample consisted of PBMCs.

The encoded CDR3 is CASSLVLAGGETQYF. The nucleotide sequence is TGCGCCAGCAGCTTGGTCCTCGCAGGGGGAGAGACCCAGTACTTC. The rearrangement combines TRBV5-1 with TRBJ2-5; TRBD1 lines up with 7 middle nucleotides. For CDR1 and CDR2, the germline V gene lists SGHRS and YFSETQ. Unmatched junction bases come to 6, with V trimmed by 0 bases and J by 4 bases. Its CDR3 holds 15 amino acids, cysteine through phenylalanine. Just CDR3 DNA is preserved here, 45 bases in frame from base 1.